Presented here are 2 T cell receptor beta chains from one specimen sequenced in a study of blood T cell repertoires in COVID-19. Using immunoSEQ multiplex PCR, the repertoire was profiled, and TCRdb retains in-frame clones only, with some absent. The profile shows approximately 280,000 clones, around nine tenths of them singletons. Sequences were obtained from peripheral blood. The receptors shown here come from a man aged 40-50 years with acute or convalescent COVID-19.

The V call is TRBV5-1, the J call TRBJ1-1, with a possible D match to TRBD1 (6 bases). CDR3 size: 12 residues. Germline V gene data show CDR1 as SGHRS and CDR2 as YFSETQ. V lost 1 base, J lost 6 bases, and 7 bases lay in between. The CDR3 protein is CASSLNRAEAFF. The CDR3 nucleotides are TGCGCCAGCAGCTTGAACAGGGCTGAAGCTTTCTTT. Full variable domain (outside the CDR3, taken from reference TRBV5-1 and TRBJ1-1): KAGVTQTPRYLIKTRGQQVTLSCSPISGHRSVSWYQQTPGQGLQFLFEYFSETQRNKGNFPGRFSGRQFSNSRSEMNVSTLELGDSALYLCASSLNRAEAFFGQGTRLTVV.

The chain employs TRBV11-2 and TRBJ1-5; D uncertain. Trimming left V 1 base short and J 5 bases short, with 15 bases between. Per the germline V gene, CDR1 is SGHAT and CDR2 is FQNNGV. This CDR3 has 16 amino acids. The CDR3 spells CASSLASRGVDQPQHF. The CDR3 DNA reads as TGTGCCAGCAGCTTAGCTAGCCGGGGAGTAGATCAGCCCCAGCATTTT.